Given below is one T cell receptor (beta chain) in context. The entry originates in a study of blood T cell repertoires in COVID-19. About the research overall: There were acute and convalescent COVID-19 samples, and they came from the United States, Italy and Spain.

CDR3 length equals 15 residues. The V gene's germline CDR1 is SGDLS and CDR2 YYNGEE. V lost 7 bases to trimming and J lost 3 bases; unmatched junction nucleotides: 13. Original analysis: Using reference gene primer amplification, nucleated cell counts were estimated. Sequencing was performed with immunoSEQ multiplex PCR; in TCRdb, only in-frame clones are kept and a portion is missing. V, J and clone size derive from that table, while D and trimming were established from the DNA sequence. Of a few hundred thousand clones listed, more than 70% are singletons. V gene TRBV9 combines with J gene TRBJ2-7; 7 nucleotides match TRBD2. Source material: peripheral blood. The TCR was taken from a woman aged 45-65 years with acute or convalescent COVID-19. CDR3 protein: CASALGGGPDYEQYF. Here the CDR3 DNA reads TGTGCCAGCGCCCTGGGGGGAGGGCCGGACTACGAGCAGTACTTC.